The 30 T cell receptor beta chains in this list originate from one sample, sequenced in a study of human T cells and chemical hapten exposure. Time point specified: patch test 2, 6 weeks after DPC sensitization. Treatment meaning: therapeutic diphenylcyclopropenone sensitization with weekly scalp DPC. TCRdb re-analysed the RACE reads in MiXCR, keeping a single row per CDR3 protein. The repertoire holds some 42,000 distinct CDR3 sequences, 8.9% seen once, with 15% in the top ten. The specimen comprised whole blood, sampled in connection with sensitization to the hapten diphenylcyclopropenone (DPC). The receptors here all came from a woman aged 40 to 55 with alopecia areata. Some clones in this sample may be carry-over from other donors' samples.

A few counts support this clonotype. The chain is built from TRBV6-4 and TRBJ2-3; D is tentatively TRBD1 or TRBD2 (6 bases each). V was trimmed by 7 bases and J by 1 base, leaving 18 bases between them. The germline gives CDR1 MRHNA, CDR2 SNTAGT. The CDR3 runs 16 residues. The CDR3: CASTLRGEMGTDTQYF. In DNA form, the CDR3 reads TGTGCCAGCACCCTGAGGGGGGAGATGGGCACAGATACGCAGTATTTT.

In this sample, this clonotype turned up many times. The chain uses TRBV7-9 and TRBJ2-1, with TRBD2 matching 10 bases. The V segment lost 5 bases and the J segment 9 bases; nucleotides outside the gene matches: 13. There are 16 residues in the CDR3. Looked up from germline, CDR1 is SEHNR and CDR2 is FQNEAQ (reference sequence). The CDR3 nucleotides are TGTGCCAGCAGCACCTCACTAGCGGGACCGATCGGTGAGCAGTTCTTC. Its protein product is CASSTSLAGPIGEQFF. Variable domain in full (rest from reference TRBV7-9 and TRBJ2-1): DTGVSQNPRHKITKRGQNVTFRCDPISEHNRLYWYRQTLGQGPEFLTYFQNEAQLEKSRLLSDRFSAERPKGSFSTLEIQRTEQGDSAMYLCASSTSLAGPIGEQFFGPGTRLTVL.

This clonotype appeared many times. The V and J genes are TRBV5-1 and TRBJ1-1, with 7 bases that match TRBD1. V lost 6 bases and J lost 3; bases outside the gene matches: 11. Germline values: CDR1 SGHRS, CDR2 YFSETQ. There are 15 residues in the CDR3. The CDR3 sequence is CASTLRQGLDTEAFF. The CDR3 DNA sequence: TGCGCCAGCACCCTTAGACAGGGCTTGGACACTGAAGCTTTCTTT.

This clonotype was recorded at least ten times. The chain employs TRBV7-9 and TRBJ1-2; D remains unclear. The CDR3 totals 13 residues. Germline CDR1 and CDR2: SEHNR and FQNEAQ (reference sequence). The germline V and J ends were trimmed by 6 bases and 2 bases, with 10 bases remaining between them. CDR3 residues: CASSSRVNYGYTF. CDR3 sequence (DNA): TGTGCCAGCAGTTCGAGGGTCAACTATGGCTACACCTTC.

This clonotype was detected many times. This sequence joins TRBV2 and TRBJ2-2; unclear D gene. The CDR3 is 13 amino acids. V was shortened by 7 bases and J by 4 bases, with 10 bases between the two germline ends. CDR1 and CDR2 (germline): SNHLY, FYNNEI. CDR3 amino acids: CASTSRFTGELFF. In DNA form, the CDR3 reads TGTGCCAGCACGTCACGGTTCACCGGGGAGCTGTTTTTT. Using reference TRBV2 and TRBJ2-2 for the parts outside the CDR3, the full variable domain is EPEVTQTPSHQVTQMGQEVILRCVPISNHLYFYWYRQILGQKVEFLVSFYNNEISEKSEIFDDQFSVERPDGSNFTLKIRSTKLEDSAMYFCASTSRFTGELFFGEGSRLTVL.

The table lists this clonotype with many counts. The genes are TRBV29-1 and TRBJ2-1; TRBD2 agrees at 9 bases. V shed 0 bases, J shed 8 bases, and the junction held 11 bases outside the gene matches. CDR1 and CDR2 from the germline V gene are SQVTM and ANQGSEA. This CDR3 spans 16 amino acids. The DNA of the CDR3 is TGCAGCGTTGAAGAGGGAATGGCGGGGGGGCTCTATGAGCAGTTCTTC. It is translated as CSVEEGMAGGLYEQFF.

This chain connects TRBV9 to TRBJ2-3, with TRBD2 matching 7 bases. The J segment lost 0 bases and the V segment lost 0 bases, leaving 1 base of the junction unmatched. The germline CDR1 and CDR2 sequences are SGDLS and YYNGEE. The CDR3 runs to 15 residues. The CDR3 spells CASSVEAGSTDTQYF. CDR3 nucleotide sequence: TGTGCCAGCAGCGTAGAAGCGGGGAGCACAGATACGCAGTATTTT.

This chain links TRBV29-1 with TRBJ2-2; D gene ambiguous. The length of the CDR3 is 11 residues. With 7 bases removed from V and 8 bases from J, the gap between germline ends came to 11 bases. Per the germline V gene, CDR1 is SQVTM and CDR2 is ANQGSEA. The CDR3 here is CSARLRGELFF. The CDR3 DNA is TGCAGCGCCCGGCTACGGGGGGAGCTGTTTTTT.

This clonotype was detected ten times or more. The V and J genes are TRBV7-6 and TRBJ2-7; D possibly corresponds to TRBD1 (5 bases). Germline V gene lookup returns CDR1 SGHVS and CDR2 FNYEAQ. The CDR3 has 13 amino acids. Trimming cost V 4 bases and J 0 bases, with 7 bases left between them. Here the CDR3 reads CASSSRVSYEQYF. The DNA for the CDR3 is TGTGCCAGCAGCTCCAGGGTCTCCTACGAGCAGTACTTC.

This clonotype came up many times. The gene calls are TRBV7-9 and TRBJ2-7; D is perhaps TRBD1 (5 bases). In germline, CDR1 is SEHNR, CDR2 FQNEAQ (reference sequence). The CDR3 contains 14 residues. Trimming took 1 base from V and 0 from J, leaving 7 bases between them. The CDR3 spells CASSLGQSSYEQYF. The CDR3 nucleotides read TGTGCCAGCAGCTTAGGACAGAGCTCCTACGAGCAGTACTTC. Looking up the rest from reference TRBV7-9 and TRBJ2-7 gives the full variable domain: DTGVSQNPRHKITKRGQNVTFRCDPISEHNRLYWYRQTLGQGPEFLTYFQNEAQLEKSRLLSDRFSAERPKGSFSTLEIQRTEQGDSAMYLCASSLGQSSYEQYFGPGTRLTVT.

The table lists this clonotype with many counts. This sequence joins TRBV9 and TRBJ1-1; D not resolved. This CDR3 is 15 amino acids long. CDR1 and CDR2 (germline): SGDLS, YYNGEE. The V end lost 3 bases, the J end lost 0 bases, and 12 bases lay between the germline ends. CDR3 DNA: TGTGCCAGCAGCGCTCGCCTCACAATGAACACTGAAGCTTTCTTT. This translates into CASSARLTMNTEAFF.

This clonotype occurred many times. The chain has TRBV29-1 and TRBJ1-2, with D unresolved. Germline V gene lookup returns CDR1 SQVTM and CDR2 ANQGSEA. The CDR3 runs 12 residues. Trimming removed 0 bases from V and 5 bases from J, with 7 bases in between. The CDR3 sequence is CSVEDRVYGYTF. DNA of the CDR3: TGCAGCGTTGAAGATCGAGTGTATGGCTACACCTTC.

This clonotype has a count of ten or more. The chain couples TRBV12-3 or TRBV12-4 to TRBJ1-5, with 8 bases identical to TRBD1. The V segment lost 3 bases and the J segment 1 base; nucleotides outside the gene matches: 2. This CDR3 contains 15 residues. Here the CDR3 DNA reads TGTGCCAGCAGTTTTACAGGGGGGAGCAATCAGCCCCAGCATTTT. Protein sequence: CASSFTGGSNQPQHF.

This clonotype was detected many times. J is TRBJ1-1 and V is TRBV12-3 or TRBV12-4; tentatively, D is TRBD1 (6 bases). The CDR3 is made up of 16 amino acids. Trimming removed 6 bases at V and 0 bases at J, with 17 bases between. DNA of the CDR3: TGTGCCAGCAGCCGCGGACAGTTTAGGGTGAACACTGAAGCTTTCTTT. As protein: CASSRGQFRVNTEAFF.

This clonotype was recorded many times. V usage is TRBV7-9 and J usage is TRBJ2-3; D possibly matches TRBD1 or TRBD2 (5 bases each). V was pared by 5 bases and J by 4 bases, with 13 bases between. The CDR3 extends over 14 amino acids. The germline CDR1 and CDR2 sequences are SEHNR and FQNEAQ (reference sequence). The CDR3 coding sequence is TGTGCCAGCAGCGCCGGGGCAGGCGCAGATACGCAGTATTTT. This codes for CASSAGAGADTQYF.

This clonotype was picked up many times. V is TRBV6-2 or TRBV6-3 and J is TRBJ1-1; D is ambiguous. Germline V gene lookup returns CDR1 MNHEY and CDR2 SVGEGT. Trimming pared 1 base from V and 4 bases from J, leaving 7 bases between. This CDR3 has 13 residues. Written as DNA, the CDR3 is TGTGCCAGCAGTTACTACGAGGTCACTGAAGCTTTCTTT. Amino acid sequence: CASSYYEVTEAFF.

This clonotype was seen repeatedly, ten times or more. This chain links TRBV4-2 with TRBJ1-6; a weak D match, TRBD1 (5 bases). V was pared by 7 bases and J by 7 bases, with 14 bases between. CDR1 and CDR2 from the germline V gene are LGHNA and YNFKEQ. The CDR3 covers 14 residues. Here the CDR3 reads CASTSTGSNSPLHF. The DNA of the CDR3 is TGTGCCAGCACCTCAACAGGTTCCAATTCACCCCTCCACTTT.

This clonotype showed up many times. This chain joins TRBV29-1 and TRBJ2-2, with 8 nucleotides matching TRBD2. V lost 6 bases and J lost 7; bases outside the gene matches: 10. CDR3 size: 14 residues. CDR1 SQVTM and CDR2 ANQGSEA come from the germline V gene. The CDR3 nucleotides read TGCAGCGTAGCGCCGGGGGGGCCGAACGGGGAGCTGTTTTTT. Encoded protein: CSVAPGGPNGELFF.

The V call is TRBV4-3, the J call TRBJ2-7; the match to TRBD1 covers 9 bases. J gave up 0 bases and V 1 base, and 7 bases lay outside the gene matches. The CDR3 has 17 amino acids. CDR1 and CDR2 from the germline V gene are LGHNA and YSLEER. The CDR3 loop is CASSQGFRDRVSYEQYF. In nucleotides, the CDR3 is TGCGCCAGCAGCCAAGGATTTAGGGACAGGGTCTCCTACGAGCAGTACTTC.

This clonotype was recorded many times. This rearrangement joins TRBV7-8 to TRBJ1-6, with no clear D. V gave up 6 bases and J gave up 7 bases, with 10 bases separating them. The CDR3 extends over 13 amino acids. The germline CDR1 and CDR2 sequences are SGHVS and FQNEAQ. The CDR3 DNA sequence: TGTGCCAGCAGACCGACGTCGAATTCACCCCTCCACTTT. Translation gives CASRPTSNSPLHF. The full variable domain, its missing parts supplied by reference TRBV7-8 and TRBJ1-6, is GAGVSQSPRYKVAKRGQDVALRCDPISGHVSLFWYQQALGQGPEFLTYFQNEAQLDKSGLPSDRFFAERPEGSVSTLKIQRTQQEDSAVYLCASRPTSNSPLHFGNGTRLTVT.

The J gene is TRBJ2-7, the V gene TRBV7-3; 7 bases fit TRBD1. In germline, CDR1 is SGHTA, CDR2 FQGTGA. This CDR3 is built from 17 residues. Losses at the gene ends were 4 bases for V and 0 bases for J; bases not matched to a gene: 12. Here the CDR3 reads CASSSNPVDRASYEQYF. The CDR3 nucleotides are TGTGCCAGCAGCTCCAACCCCGTCGACAGGGCCTCCTACGAGCAGTACTTC.

The sample holds many counts of this clonotype. V is TRBV7-3 and J is TRBJ2-2; D ambiguous. The ends were cut back, 1 base at V and 6 bases at J, with 6 bases in the middle. This CDR3 is 13 amino acids long. Germline V gives CDR1 SGHTA, CDR2 FQGTGA. Written as DNA, the CDR3 is TGTGCCAGCAGCTTAAGCAGGTCCGGGGAGCTGTTTTTT. It encodes CASSLSRSGELFF.

This clonotype was recorded many times. This rearrangement joins TRBV6-5 to TRBJ2-7; 7 bases agree with TRBD1. The V segment lost 5 bases and the J segment 4 bases; nucleotides outside the gene matches: 11. The germline V gene has CDR1 MNHEY and CDR2 SVGAGI. The CDR3 is made up of 15 amino acids. Here the CDR3 reads CASSRQGFDIYEQYF. CDR3 DNA: TGTGCCAGCAGTAGACAGGGTTTCGACATTTACGAGCAGTACTTC.

This clonotype was seen more than once but under ten times. V and J are TRBV4-2 and TRBJ1-1; D is ambiguous. The CDR3 loop spans 14 amino acids. Trimming cost V 0 bases and J 4 bases, with 9 bases left between them. CDR1 is LGHNA and CDR2 is YNFKEQ in the germline V gene. The CDR3 region has the DNA TGTGCCAGCAGCCAAGATCGGAGGACCACTGAAGCTTTCTTT. This gives the protein CASSQDRRTTEAFF.

This clonotype was observed at least ten times. The chain employs TRBV2 and TRBJ1-5, with unresolved D. Germline-derived CDR1 and CDR2 are SNHLY and FYNNEI. This CDR3 comprises 13 residues. V was cut by 6 bases and J by 1 base, with 7 bases left in between. CDR3 DNA: TGTGCCAGCAGGAGGGAAAGCAATCAGCCCCAGCATTTT. It codes for CASRRESNQPQHF.

This clonotype was seen at least ten times. The CDR3 region has the DNA TGTGCCAGCAGCTTAGAACAGGGTGTACCCGAGCAGTACTTC. Translation: CASSLEQGVPEQYF. The chain employs TRBV7-6 and TRBJ2-7; TRBD1 might be the D (6 bases). Germline values: CDR1 SGHVS, CDR2 FNYEAQ. The CDR3 length is 14 residues. The V and J ends lost 1 base and 6 bases respectively, with 13 bases between them.

This clonotype was seen many times. The chain joins TRBV11-2 to TRBJ2-2, with D perhaps assigned TRBD1 or TRBD2 (6 bases each). The CDR3 sequence is 15 residues long. Trimming left V 10 bases short and J 1 base short, with 16 bases between. Germline lookup yields CDR1 SGHAT and CDR2 FQNNGV. The CDR3: CATLSGAMNTGELFF. The CDR3, as DNA: TGTGCCACTCTTTCGGGGGCCATGAACACCGGGGAGCTGTTTTTT. Combining the CDR3 with reference TRBV11-2 and TRBJ2-2 gives the whole variable domain EAGVAQSPRYKIIEKRQSVAFWCNPISGHATLYWYQQILGQGPKLLIQFQNNGVVDDSQLPKDRFSAERLKGVDSTLKIQPAKLEDSAVYLCATLSGAMNTGELFFGEGSRLTVL.

Ten or more counts support this clonotype. The rearrangement uses TRBV30 and TRBJ1-6; D uncertain. V lost 2 bases, J lost 3 bases, and 5 bases lay in between. CDR3 length: 13 amino acids. Germline V lookup: CDR1 GTSNPN, CDR2 SVGIG (reference sequence). Written as DNA, the CDR3 is TGTGCCTGGAGTCAGGACTATAATTCACCCCTCCACTTT. Translated: CAWSQDYNSPLHF.

This clonotype was detected many times. The V gene is TRBV7-2, the J gene TRBJ1-1, with D unclear. Trimming removed 2 bases from V and 1 base from J, with 5 bases in between. CDR1 is SGHTA, CDR2 FQGNSA, per germline. CDR3 size: 13 residues. The CDR3 reads CASSLSKNTEAFF. CDR3 sequence (DNA): TGTGCCAGCAGCTTAAGTAAGAACACTGAAGCTTTCTTT.

This clonotype was seen repeatedly, ten times or more. This rearrangement joins TRBV12-3 or TRBV12-4 to TRBJ2-2, with 7 bases matching TRBD2. The CDR3 loop spans 16 amino acids. The ends lost 3 bases at V and 0 bases at J; junction bases unmatched: 4. CDR3 in DNA: TGTGCCAGCAGTTTCTGGCGGGGGTCGAACACCGGGGAGCTGTTTTTT. Its translation is CASSFWRGSNTGELFF.